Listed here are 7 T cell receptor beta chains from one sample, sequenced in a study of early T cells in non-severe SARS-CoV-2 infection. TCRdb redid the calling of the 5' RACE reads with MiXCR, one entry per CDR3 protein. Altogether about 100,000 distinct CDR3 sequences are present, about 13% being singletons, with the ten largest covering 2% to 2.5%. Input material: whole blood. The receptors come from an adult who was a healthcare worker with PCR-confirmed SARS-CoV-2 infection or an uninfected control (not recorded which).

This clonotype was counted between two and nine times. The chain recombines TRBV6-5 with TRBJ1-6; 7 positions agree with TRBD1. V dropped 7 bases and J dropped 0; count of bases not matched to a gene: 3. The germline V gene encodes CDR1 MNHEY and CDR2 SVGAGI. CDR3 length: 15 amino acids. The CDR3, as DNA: TGTGCCAGCAACCCAGGGGGCTCCTATAATTCACCCCTCCACTTT. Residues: CASNPGGSYNSPLHF.

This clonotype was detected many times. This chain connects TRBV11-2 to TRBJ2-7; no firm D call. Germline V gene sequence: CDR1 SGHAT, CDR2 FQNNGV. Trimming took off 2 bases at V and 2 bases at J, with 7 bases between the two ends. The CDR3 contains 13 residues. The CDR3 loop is CASSLSNTYEQYF. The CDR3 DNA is TGTGCCAGCAGCTTATCCAACACCTACGAGCAGTACTTC. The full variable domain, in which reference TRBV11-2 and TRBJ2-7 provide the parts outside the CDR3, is EAGVAQSPRYKIIEKRQSVAFWCNPISGHATLYWYQQILGQGPKLLIQFQNNGVVDDSQLPKDRFSAERLKGVDSTLKIQPAKLEDSAVYLCASSLSNTYEQYFGPGTRLTVT.

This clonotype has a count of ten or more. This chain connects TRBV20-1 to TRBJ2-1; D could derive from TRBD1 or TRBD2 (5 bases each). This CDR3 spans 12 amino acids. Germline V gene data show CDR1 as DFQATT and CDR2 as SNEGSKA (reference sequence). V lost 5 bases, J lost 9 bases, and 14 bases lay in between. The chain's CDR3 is CSAGDGLREQFF. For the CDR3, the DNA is TGCAGTGCTGGGGACGGGCTCCGTGAGCAGTTCTTC.

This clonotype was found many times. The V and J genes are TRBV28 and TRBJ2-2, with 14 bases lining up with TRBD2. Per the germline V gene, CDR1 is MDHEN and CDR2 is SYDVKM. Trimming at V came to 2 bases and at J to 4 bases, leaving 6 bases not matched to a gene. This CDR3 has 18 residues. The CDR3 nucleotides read TGTGCCAGCAGTTTACCCACGACTAGCGGGGGGGCCACCGGGGAGCTGTTTTTT. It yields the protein CASSLPTTSGGATGELFF.

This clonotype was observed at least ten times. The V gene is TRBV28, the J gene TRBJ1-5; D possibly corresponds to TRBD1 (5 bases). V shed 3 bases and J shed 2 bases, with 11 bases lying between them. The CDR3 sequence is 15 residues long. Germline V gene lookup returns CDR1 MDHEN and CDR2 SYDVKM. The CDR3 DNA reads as TGTGCCAGCAGTTTGGGGGGATCGGGCAATCAGCCCCAGCATTTT. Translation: CASSLGGSGNQPQHF.

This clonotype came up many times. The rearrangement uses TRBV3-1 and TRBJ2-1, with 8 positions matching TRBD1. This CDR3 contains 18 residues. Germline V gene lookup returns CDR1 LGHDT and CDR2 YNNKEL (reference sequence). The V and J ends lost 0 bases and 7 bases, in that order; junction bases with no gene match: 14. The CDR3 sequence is CASSQDFFGQGKSNEQFF. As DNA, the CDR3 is TGTGCCAGCAGCCAAGATTTTTTTGGACAGGGCAAATCAAATGAGCAGTTCTTC.

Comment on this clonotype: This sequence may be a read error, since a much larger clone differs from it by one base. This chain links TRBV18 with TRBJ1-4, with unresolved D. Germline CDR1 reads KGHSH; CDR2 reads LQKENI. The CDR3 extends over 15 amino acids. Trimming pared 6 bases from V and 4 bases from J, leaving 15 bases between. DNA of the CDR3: TGTGCCAGCTCCCCCGGGGTAGTGGGTAATGAAAAACTGTTTTTT. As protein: CASSPGVVGNEKLFF.